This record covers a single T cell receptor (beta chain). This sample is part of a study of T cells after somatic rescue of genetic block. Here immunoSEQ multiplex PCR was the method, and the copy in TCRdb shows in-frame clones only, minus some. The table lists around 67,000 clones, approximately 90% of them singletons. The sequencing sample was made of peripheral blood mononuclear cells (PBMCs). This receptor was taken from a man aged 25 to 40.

CDR3 DNA: TGTGCCAGCAGCCCGCCCGACGGGACCTACGAGCAGTACTTC. Encoded protein: CASSPPDGTYEQYF. V gene TRBV25-1 combines with J gene TRBJ2-7; D may be TRBD2 (5 bases). The CDR3 is made up of 14 amino acids. Trimming took 6 bases from V and 2 from J, leaving 14 bases between them. Per germline, CDR1 MGHDK and CDR2 SYGVNS.